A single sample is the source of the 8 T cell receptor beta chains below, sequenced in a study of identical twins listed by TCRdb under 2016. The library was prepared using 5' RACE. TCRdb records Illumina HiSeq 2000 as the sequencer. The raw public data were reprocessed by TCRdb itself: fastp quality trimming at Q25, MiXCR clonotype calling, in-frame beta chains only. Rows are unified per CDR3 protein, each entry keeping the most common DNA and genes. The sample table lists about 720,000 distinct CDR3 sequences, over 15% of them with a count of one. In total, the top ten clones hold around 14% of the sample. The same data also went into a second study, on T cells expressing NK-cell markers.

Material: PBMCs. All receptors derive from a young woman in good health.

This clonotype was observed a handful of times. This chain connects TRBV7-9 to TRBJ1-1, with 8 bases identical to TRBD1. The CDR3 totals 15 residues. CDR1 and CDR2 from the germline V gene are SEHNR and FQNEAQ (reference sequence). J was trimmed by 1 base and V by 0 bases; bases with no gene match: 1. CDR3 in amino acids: CASSLADRGNTEAFF. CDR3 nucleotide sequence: TGTGCCAGCAGCTTAGCAGACAGGGGGAACACTGAAGCTTTCTTT.

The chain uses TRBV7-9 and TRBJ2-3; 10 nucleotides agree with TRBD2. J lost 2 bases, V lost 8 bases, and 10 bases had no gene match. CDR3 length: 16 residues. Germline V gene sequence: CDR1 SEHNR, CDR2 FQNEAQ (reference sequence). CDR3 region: CASFGLAGENTDTQYF. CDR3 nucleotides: TGTGCCAGCTTCGGTCTAGCGGGAGAGAACACAGATACGCAGTATTTT.

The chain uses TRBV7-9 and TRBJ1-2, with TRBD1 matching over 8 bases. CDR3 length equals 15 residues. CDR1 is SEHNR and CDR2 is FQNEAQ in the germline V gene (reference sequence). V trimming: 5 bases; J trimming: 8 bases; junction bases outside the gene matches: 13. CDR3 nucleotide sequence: TGTGCCAGCAGCAGACAGGGGTGGGGAATGAAAGGCTACACCTTC. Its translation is CASSRQGWGMKGYTF.

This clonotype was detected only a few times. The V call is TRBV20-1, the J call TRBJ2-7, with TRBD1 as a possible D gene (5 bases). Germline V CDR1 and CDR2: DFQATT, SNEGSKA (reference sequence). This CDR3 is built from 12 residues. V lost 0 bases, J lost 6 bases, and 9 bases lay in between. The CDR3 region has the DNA TGCAGTGCTAGAGACGTAGGGGTCGAGCAGTACTTC. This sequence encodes CSARDVGVEQYF.

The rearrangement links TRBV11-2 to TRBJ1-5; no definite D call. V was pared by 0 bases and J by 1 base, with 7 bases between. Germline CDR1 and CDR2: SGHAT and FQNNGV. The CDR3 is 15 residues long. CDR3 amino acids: CASSLDSGSNQPQHF. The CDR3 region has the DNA TGTGCCAGCAGCTTAGATTCGGGCAGCAATCAGCCCCAGCATTTT.

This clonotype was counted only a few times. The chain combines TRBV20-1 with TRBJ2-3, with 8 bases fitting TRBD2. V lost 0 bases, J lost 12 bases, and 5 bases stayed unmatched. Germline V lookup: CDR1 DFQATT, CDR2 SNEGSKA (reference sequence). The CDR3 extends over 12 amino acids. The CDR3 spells CSAREGTSFQYF. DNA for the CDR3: TGCAGTGCTAGAGAAGGGACTAGTTTTCAGTATTTT.

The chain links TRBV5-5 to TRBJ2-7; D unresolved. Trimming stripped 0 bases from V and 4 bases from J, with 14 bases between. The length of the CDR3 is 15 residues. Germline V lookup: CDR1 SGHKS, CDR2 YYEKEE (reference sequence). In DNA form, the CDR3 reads TGTGCCAGCAGCTTGGAGGCAGGTTCTTGGTACGAGCAGTACTTC. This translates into CASSLEAGSWYEQYF.

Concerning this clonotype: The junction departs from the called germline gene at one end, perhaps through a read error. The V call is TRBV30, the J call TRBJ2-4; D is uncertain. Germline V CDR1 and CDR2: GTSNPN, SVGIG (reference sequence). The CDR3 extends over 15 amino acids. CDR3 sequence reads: CVWSVQVGYKNIQYF. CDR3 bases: TGTGTCTGGAGTGTACAAGTGGGCTACAAAAACATTCAGTACTTC.